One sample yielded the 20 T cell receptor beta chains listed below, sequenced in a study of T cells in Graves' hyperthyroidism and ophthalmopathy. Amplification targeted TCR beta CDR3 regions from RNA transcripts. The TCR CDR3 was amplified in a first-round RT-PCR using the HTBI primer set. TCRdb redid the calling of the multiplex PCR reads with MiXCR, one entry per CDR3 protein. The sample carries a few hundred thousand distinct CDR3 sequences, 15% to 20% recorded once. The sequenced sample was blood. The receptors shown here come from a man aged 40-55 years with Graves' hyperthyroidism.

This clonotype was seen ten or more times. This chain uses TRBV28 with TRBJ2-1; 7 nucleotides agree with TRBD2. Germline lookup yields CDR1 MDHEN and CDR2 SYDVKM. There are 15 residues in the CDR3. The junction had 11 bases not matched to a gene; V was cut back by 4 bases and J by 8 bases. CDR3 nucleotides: TGTGCCAGCAGTTCCCTTGGGGGGGGGTTGGATGAGCAGTTCTTC. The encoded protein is CASSSLGGGLDEQFF.

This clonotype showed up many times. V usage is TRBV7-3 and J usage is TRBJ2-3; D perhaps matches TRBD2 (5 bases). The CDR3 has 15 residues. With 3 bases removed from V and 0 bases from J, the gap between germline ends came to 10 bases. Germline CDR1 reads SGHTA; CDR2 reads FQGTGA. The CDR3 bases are TGTGCCAGCAGCTTCAGCGGTCCTAGCACAGATACGCAGTATTTT. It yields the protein CASSFSGPSTDTQYF.

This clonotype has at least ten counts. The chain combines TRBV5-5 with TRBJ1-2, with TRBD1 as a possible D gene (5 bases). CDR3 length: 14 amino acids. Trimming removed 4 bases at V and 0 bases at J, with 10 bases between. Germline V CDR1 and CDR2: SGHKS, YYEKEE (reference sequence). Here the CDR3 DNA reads TGTGCCAGCAGCCCGACAGTGTCTAACTATGGCTACACCTTC. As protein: CASSPTVSNYGYTF.

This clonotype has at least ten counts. The CDR3 DNA reads TGTGCCAGCAAATCGAACCAGGGTAGGGGAAACACCATATATTTT. Translated: CASKSNQGRGNTIYF. The chain employs TRBV28 and TRBJ1-3; weak D call: TRBD1 (5 bases). CDR1 is MDHEN, CDR2 SYDVKM, per germline. V was clipped by 7 bases and J by 4 bases, with 17 bases between them. The CDR3 runs 15 residues. Drawing the rest from reference TRBV28 and TRBJ1-3, the complete variable domain is DVKVTQSSRYLVKRTGEKVFLECVQDMDHENMFWYRQDPGLGLRLIYFSYDVKMKEKGDIPEGYSVSREKKERFSLILESASTNQTSMYLCASKSNQGRGNTIYFGEGSWLTVV.

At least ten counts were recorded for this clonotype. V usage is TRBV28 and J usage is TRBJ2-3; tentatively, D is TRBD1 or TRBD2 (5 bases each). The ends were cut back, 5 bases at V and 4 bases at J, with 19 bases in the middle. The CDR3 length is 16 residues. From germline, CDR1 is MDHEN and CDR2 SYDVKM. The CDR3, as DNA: TGTGCCAGCAGTGGCTATGGGGCCAGGGACCCAGATACGCAGTATTTT. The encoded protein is CASSGYGARDPDTQYF.

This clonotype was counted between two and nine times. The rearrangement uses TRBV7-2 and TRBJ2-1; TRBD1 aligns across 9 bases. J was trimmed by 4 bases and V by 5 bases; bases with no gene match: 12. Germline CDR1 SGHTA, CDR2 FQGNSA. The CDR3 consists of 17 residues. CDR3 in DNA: TGTGCCAGCAGCCCTACAGGGGGCGATCTGGGATACAATGAGCAGTTCTTC. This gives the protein CASSPTGGDLGYNEQFF.

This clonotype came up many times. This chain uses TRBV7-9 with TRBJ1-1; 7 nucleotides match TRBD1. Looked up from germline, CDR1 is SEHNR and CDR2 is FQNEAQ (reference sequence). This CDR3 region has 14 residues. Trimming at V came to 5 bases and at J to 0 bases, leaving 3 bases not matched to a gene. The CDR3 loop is CASSPTGLNTEAFF. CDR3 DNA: TGTGCCAGCAGCCCGACAGGGTTGAACACTGAAGCTTTCTTT.

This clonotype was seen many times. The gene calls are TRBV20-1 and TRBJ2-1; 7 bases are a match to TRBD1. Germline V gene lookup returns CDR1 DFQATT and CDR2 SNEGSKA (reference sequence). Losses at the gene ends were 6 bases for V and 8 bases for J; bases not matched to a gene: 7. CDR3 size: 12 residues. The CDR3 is CSAPGQFYEQFF. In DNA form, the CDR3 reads TGCAGTGCCCCGGGACAGTTCTATGAGCAGTTCTTC.

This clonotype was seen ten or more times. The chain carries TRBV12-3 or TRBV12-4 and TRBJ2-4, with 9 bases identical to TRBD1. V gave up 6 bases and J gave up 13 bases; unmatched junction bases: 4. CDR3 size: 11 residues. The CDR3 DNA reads TGTGCCAGCAGCACGGACAGGGGACAGTACTTC. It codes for CASSTDRGQYF.

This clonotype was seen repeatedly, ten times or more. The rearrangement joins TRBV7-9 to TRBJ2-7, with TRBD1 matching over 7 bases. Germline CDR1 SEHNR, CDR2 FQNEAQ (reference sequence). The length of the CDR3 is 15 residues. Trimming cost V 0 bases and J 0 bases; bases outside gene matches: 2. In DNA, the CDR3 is TGTGCCAGCAGCTTAGCAGGGGGCCACTCCTACGAGCAGTACTTC. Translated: CASSLAGGHSYEQYF.

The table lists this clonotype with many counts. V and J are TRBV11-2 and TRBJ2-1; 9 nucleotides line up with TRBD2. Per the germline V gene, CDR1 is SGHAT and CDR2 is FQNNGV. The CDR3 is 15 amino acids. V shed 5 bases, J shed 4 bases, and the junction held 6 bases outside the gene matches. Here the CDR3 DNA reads TGTGCCAGCAGCGTGCGGGGGGGCTCTTACAATGAGCAGTTCTTC. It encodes CASSVRGGSYNEQFF.

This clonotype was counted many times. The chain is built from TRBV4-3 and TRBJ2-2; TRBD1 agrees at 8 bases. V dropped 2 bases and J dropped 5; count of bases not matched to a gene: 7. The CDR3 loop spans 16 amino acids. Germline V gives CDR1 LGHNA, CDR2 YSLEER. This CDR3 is CASSQMTGELTGELFF. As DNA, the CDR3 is TGCGCCAGCAGCCAAATGACAGGGGAGTTGACCGGGGAGCTGTTTTTT.

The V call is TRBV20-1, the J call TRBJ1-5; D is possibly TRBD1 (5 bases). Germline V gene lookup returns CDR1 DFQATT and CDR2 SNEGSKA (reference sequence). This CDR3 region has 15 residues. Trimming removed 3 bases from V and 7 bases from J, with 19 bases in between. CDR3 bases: TGCAGTGCTAGTGGTCCAGGGCAGGGAGGACAGCCCCAGCATTTT. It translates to CSASGPGQGGQPQHF.

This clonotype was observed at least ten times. CDR3 sequence (DNA): TGCAGTGCTCTGAATACCTACAATGAGCAGTTCTTC. It specifies CSALNTYNEQFF. The chain joins TRBV20-1 to TRBJ2-1; D remains ambiguous. This CDR3 has 12 residues. Trimming removed 5 bases from V and 2 bases from J, with 7 bases in between. From germline, CDR1 is DFQATT and CDR2 SNEGSKA (reference sequence).

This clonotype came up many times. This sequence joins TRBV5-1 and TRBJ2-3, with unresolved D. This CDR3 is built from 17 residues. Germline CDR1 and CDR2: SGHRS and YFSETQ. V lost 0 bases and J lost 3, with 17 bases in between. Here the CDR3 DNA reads TGCGCCAGCAGCTTGGGCATTGGGATCGAGAGTACAGATACGCAGTATTTT. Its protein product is CASSLGIGIESTDTQYF.

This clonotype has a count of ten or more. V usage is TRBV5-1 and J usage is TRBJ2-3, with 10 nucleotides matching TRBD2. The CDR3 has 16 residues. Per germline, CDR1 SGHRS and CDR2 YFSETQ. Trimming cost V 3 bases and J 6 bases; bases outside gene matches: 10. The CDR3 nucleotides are TGCGCCAGCAGCTCAGGAGCGGGGGGGTTCTTCGATACGCAGTATTTT. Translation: CASSSGAGGFFDTQYF. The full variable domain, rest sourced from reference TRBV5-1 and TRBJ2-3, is KAGVTQTPRYLIKTRGQQVTLSCSPISGHRSVSWYQQTPGQGLQFLFEYFSETQRNKGNFPGRFSGRQFSNSRSEMNVSTLELGDSALYLCASSSGAGGFFDTQYFGPGTRLTVL.

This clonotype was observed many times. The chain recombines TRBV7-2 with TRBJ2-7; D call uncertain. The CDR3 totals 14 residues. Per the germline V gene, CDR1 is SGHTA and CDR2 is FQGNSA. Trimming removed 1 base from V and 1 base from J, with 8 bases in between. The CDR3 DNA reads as TGTGCCAGCAGCTTAGGCAGGTTTTCCTACGAGCAGTACTTC. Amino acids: CASSLGRFSYEQYF.

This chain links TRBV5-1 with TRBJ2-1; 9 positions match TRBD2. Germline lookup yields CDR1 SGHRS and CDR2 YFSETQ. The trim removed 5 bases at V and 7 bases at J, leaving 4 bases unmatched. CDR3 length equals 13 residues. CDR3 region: CASRTSGLNEQFF. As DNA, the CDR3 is TGCGCCAGCAGGACTAGCGGTTTAAATGAGCAGTTCTTC.

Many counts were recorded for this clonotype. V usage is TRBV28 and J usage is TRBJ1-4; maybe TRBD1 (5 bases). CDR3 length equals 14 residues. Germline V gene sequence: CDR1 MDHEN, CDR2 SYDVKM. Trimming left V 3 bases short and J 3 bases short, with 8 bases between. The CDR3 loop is CASSFKGPNEKLFF. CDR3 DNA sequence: TGTGCCAGCAGTTTTAAGGGACCTAATGAAAAACTGTTTTTT.

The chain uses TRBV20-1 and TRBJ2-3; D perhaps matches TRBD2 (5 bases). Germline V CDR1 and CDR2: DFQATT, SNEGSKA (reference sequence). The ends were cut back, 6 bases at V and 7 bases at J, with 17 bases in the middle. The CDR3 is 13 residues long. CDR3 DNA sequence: TGCAGTGCGAGACACGGACTTTCATATACGCAGTATTTT. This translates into CSARHGLSYTQYF.